The clone carrying this TCR beta chain was detected only once. The data originate from a study of blood T cell repertoires in COVID-19. Across the study: Researchers got acute and convalescent COVID-19 samples from the United States, Italy and Spain. Sample material is recorded as cDNA or gDNA derived from T cells, B-cell-depleted T cells, or PBMCs.

In the original analysis: Researchers report that nucleated cell counts were estimated from reference gene primer amplification. The repertoire was sequenced with immunoSEQ multiplex PCR; TCRdb's copy has only in-frame clones and lacks some. The D gene and trimming were derived from the DNA, and the V and J assignments and clone size from that table. Seen here are 85,000 to 130,000 clones, 80% to 95% observed once, and the top ten hold around 5.7%. Trimming removed 1 base from V and 4 bases from J, with 13 bases in between. This CDR3 region has 15 residues. The germline CDR1 and CDR2 sequences are SSHAT and FNYEAQ (reference sequence).

The origin of this receptor is a man aged 65-85 years with acute or convalescent COVID-19. The V gene is TRBV7-7, the J gene TRBJ2-5, with a tentative D call TRBD2 (6 bases). The sample comprised peripheral blood. Here the CDR3 reads CASSLDVGGGETQYF. CDR3 nucleotides: TGTGCCAGCAGCTTAGACGTGGGGGGTGGAGAGACCCAGTACTTC.